Each of the 3 T cell receptor beta chains below was sequenced from the same sample in a study of T cell responses to AZD1222 COVID-19 vaccine. The table came from immunoSEQ multiplex PCR; TCRdb's copy has only in-frame clones and leaves some out. The table includes 110,000 or so clones, 85% to 90% detected once. Sequences were derived from peripheral blood, sampled 28 days after the second AZD1222 dose. Every receptor here comes from an adult who received the AZD1222 COVID-19 vaccine.

The chain joins TRBV9 to TRBJ2-2; no firm D call. In germline, CDR1 is SGDLS, CDR2 YYNGEE. The CDR3 totals 13 residues. Trimming removed 7 bases at V and 5 bases at J, with 12 bases between. In DNA form, the CDR3 reads TGTGCCAGCGGTAGGGAAATAACCGGGGAGCTGTTTTTT. Protein sequence: CASGREITGELFF.

Here the CDR3 DNA reads TGCGCCAGCAGTATGACGTTAGCCAAAAACATTCAGTACTTC. Residues: CASSMTLAKNIQYF. This chain connects TRBV5-1 to TRBJ2-4, with D uncertain. Germline CDR1 SGHRS, CDR2 YFSETQ. V was shortened by 5 bases and J by 0 bases, with 9 bases between the two germline ends. CDR3 length: 14 amino acids.

This rearrangement joins TRBV5-4 to TRBJ1-2; D not certain. The CDR3 has 11 amino acids. Germline values: CDR1 SGHNT, CDR2 YYREEE (reference sequence). Trimming stripped 2 bases from V and 8 bases from J, with 7 bases between. CDR3 DNA: TGTGCCAGCAGCTTAAATAAAGGCTACACCTTC. This gives the protein CASSLNKGYTF.